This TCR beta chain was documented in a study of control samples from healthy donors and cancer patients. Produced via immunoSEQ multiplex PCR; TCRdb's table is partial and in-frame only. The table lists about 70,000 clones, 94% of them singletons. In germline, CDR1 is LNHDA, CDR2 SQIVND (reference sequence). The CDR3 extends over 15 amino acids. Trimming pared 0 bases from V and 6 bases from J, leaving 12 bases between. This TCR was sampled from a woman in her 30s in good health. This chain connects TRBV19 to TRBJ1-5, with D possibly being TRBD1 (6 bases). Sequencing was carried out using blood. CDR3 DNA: TGTGCCAGTAGTATAGAACACAGGGATGGTCAGCCCCAGCATTTT. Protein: CASSIEHRDGQPQHF.